This T cell receptor (beta chain) was obtained from a study of T-cell reconstitution after alpha-beta-depleted transplantation in children. This clonotype has only a few counts. Germline CDR1 reads SGHVS; CDR2 reads FQNEAQ. V dropped 5 bases and J dropped 1 base, with 14 bases sitting between them. This CDR3 has 16 amino acids. Unique molecular identifiers featured in how the TCRbeta library was prepared. Each CDR3 protein is one row after TCRdb ran MiXCR on the PCR reads. The table records about 300,000 distinct CDR3 sequences, 10% of them present only once. The specimen was PBMCs, collected before TCRalphabeta/CD19-depleted stem cell transplant. The chain combines TRBV7-8 with TRBJ2-2; TRBD1 is a possible D gene (6 bases). The TCR originated in a boy younger than two with acute myeloid leukemia, due to receive a stem cell transplant. CDR3 sequence reads: CASSPNRAENTGELFF. In DNA, the CDR3 is TGTGCCAGCAGCCCCAACAGGGCGGAGAACACCGGGGAGCTGTTTTTT.